Following are 21 T cell receptor beta chains from one sample sequenced in a study of radiotherapy plus CTLA-4 blockade in lung cancer. The table came from immunoSEQ multiplex PCR; TCRdb's copy has only in-frame clones and leaves some out. The sample lists about 98,000 clones; approximately 78% were seen once. This sample comprised peripheral blood, obtained from a patient treated with radiotherapy plus ipilimumab. The receptor source for this set is a human donor with non-small cell lung cancer who had a partial response to radiotherapy plus ipilimumab.

J is TRBJ2-1 and V is TRBV5-6; maybe TRBD2 (6 bases). V dropped 4 bases and J dropped 9 bases, with 14 bases sitting between them. The CDR3 covers 13 residues. Germline assignment: CDR1 SGHDT and CDR2 YYEEEE. Written as DNA, the CDR3 is TGTGCCAGCAGCCTGGACCCAGCGGGTGAGCAGTTCTTC. This translates into CASSLDPAGEQFF.

The J gene is TRBJ1-2, the V gene TRBV2, with a tentative D call TRBD1 (6 bases). Germline-derived CDR1 and CDR2 are SNHLY and FYNNEI. V lost 7 bases, J lost 4 bases, and 10 bases lay in between. The CDR3 covers 12 residues. CDR3 DNA sequence: TGTGCCAGCACTGGGGGCGTCTATGGCTACACCTTC. It specifies CASTGGVYGYTF. Supplemented by reference TRBV2 and TRBJ1-2, the full variable domain reads EPEVTQTPSHQVTQMGQEVILRCVPISNHLYFYWYRQILGQKVEFLVSFYNNEISEKSEIFDDQFSVERPDGSNFTLKIRSTKLEDSAMYFCASTGGVYGYTFGSGTRLTVV.

The chain joins TRBV5-4 to TRBJ2-3; D is possibly TRBD1 (7 bases). Trimming cost V 0 bases and J 1 base, with 12 bases left between them. Per the germline V gene, CDR1 is SGHNT and CDR2 is YYREEE (reference sequence). The CDR3 extends over 16 amino acids. CDR3 sequence reads: CASSLGGDSRTDTQYF. The CDR3 DNA follows: TGTGCCAGCAGCTTGGGGGGGGACAGCCGCACAGATACGCAGTATTTT.

The J gene is TRBJ2-7, the V gene TRBV28, with 10 nucleotides matching TRBD2. This CDR3 is 11 amino acids long. CDR1 and CDR2 from the germline V gene are MDHEN and SYDVKM. The CDR3 DNA reads as TGTGTAGCGGGAGGTTTTTACGAGCAGTACTTC. It yields the protein CVAGGFYEQYF. Combining the CDR3 with reference TRBV28 and TRBJ2-7 gives the whole variable domain DVKVTQSSRYLVKRTGEKVFLECVQDMDHENMFWYRQDPGLGLRLIYFSYDVKMKEKGDIPEGYSVSREKKERFSLILESASTNQTSMYLCVAGGFYEQYFGPGTRLTVT.

This clone was seen a few times. CDR3 coding DNA: TGTGCCAGCAGCTGGGGGACTAGCGGTCAAGAGACCCAGTACTTC. Encoded protein: CASSWGTSGQETQYF. The chain has TRBV5-4 and TRBJ2-5; 11 bases are a match to TRBD2. This CDR3 spans 15 amino acids. The V segment lost 3 bases and the J segment 2 bases; nucleotides outside the gene matches: 3. The germline gives CDR1 SGHNT, CDR2 YYREEE (reference sequence).

The chain uses TRBV4-1 and TRBJ2-5; a possible D gene is TRBD2 (6 bases). Trimming left V 3 bases short and J 1 base short, with 18 bases between. Germline loops: CDR1 MGHRA, CDR2 YSYEKL. The CDR3 contains 17 residues. The CDR3 loop is CASSQGVGGGTQETQYF. CDR3 bases: TGCGCCAGCAGCCAGGGCGTCGGAGGAGGGACCCAAGAGACCCAGTACTTC.

The chain uses TRBV27 and TRBJ2-4, with unresolved D. Trimming pared 6 bases from V and 0 bases from J, leaving 9 bases between. Germline CDR1 reads MNHEY; CDR2 reads SMNVEV (reference sequence). The CDR3 loop spans 14 amino acids. The CDR3 bases are TGTGCCAGCAGGCAAGCCTTAGCCAAAAACATTCAGTACTTC. Its protein product is CASRQALAKNIQYF.

In its sample, this clone was seen once. V is TRBV4-1 and J is TRBJ2-1; D remains ambiguous. Germline V CDR1 and CDR2: MGHRA, YSYEKL. Trimming pared 0 bases from V and 11 bases from J, leaving 14 bases between. This CDR3 is 14 amino acids long. The CDR3 DNA sequence: TGCGCCAGCAGCCAAGATCCTATGAATCCTCAGCAGTTCTTC. Its protein product is CASSQDPMNPQQFF.

The rearrangement joins TRBV21-1 to TRBJ2-2; the DNA was not compared with TRBD2, the D call given in the table. TRBV21-1 is designated a pseudogene. The CDR3 sequence is 17 residues long. DNA of the CDR3: TGTGCCAGCAGCAAAGGTCGGCCTAGCGGGAGGAGCGGGGAGCTGTTTTTT. It is translated as CASSKGRPSGRSGELFF.

The genes are TRBV28 and TRBJ2-2; 7 bases agree with TRBD1. The CDR3 is 15 amino acids. Looked up from germline, CDR1 is MDHEN and CDR2 is SYDVKM. Trimming cost V 6 bases and J 4 bases; bases outside gene matches: 8. CDR3: CASRLTTGATGELFF. The CDR3 DNA follows: TGTGCCAGCAGACTCACCACAGGGGCCACCGGGGAGCTGTTTTTT.

The chain joins TRBV5-1 to TRBJ2-5, with 11 bases lining up with TRBD2. V trimming: 5 bases; J trimming: 7 bases; junction bases outside the gene matches: 16. CDR1 and CDR2 from the germline V gene are SGHRS and YFSETQ. This CDR3 comprises 17 residues. This CDR3 is CASRQEGGLAGLGTQYF. The DNA of the CDR3 is TGCGCCAGCAGACAAGAGGGCGGACTAGCGGGTCTAGGGACCCAGTACTTC.

The chain joins TRBV10-3 to TRBJ1-5; 8 positions agree with TRBD1. Trimming removed 3 bases from V and 3 bases from J; junction bases left unmatched: 4. Germline loops: CDR1 ENHRY, CDR2 SYGVKD. This CDR3 contains 15 residues. CDR3 region: CAISEGQGYNQPQHF. As DNA, the CDR3 is TGTGCCATCAGTGAAGGACAGGGTTACAATCAGCCCCAGCATTTT.

The chain carries TRBV2 and TRBJ1-1; TRBD1 might be the D (6 bases). In germline, CDR1 is SNHLY, CDR2 FYNNEI. V lost 5 bases, J lost 5 bases, and 15 bases lay in between. The CDR3 sequence is 14 residues long. CDR3 in amino acids: CASSYNRVGTEAFF. The CDR3 DNA reads as TGTGCCAGCAGTTATAACAGGGTCGGAACTGAAGCTTTCTTT.

V gene TRBV2 combines with J gene TRBJ1-5; the D gene is possibly TRBD1 (6 bases). V was shortened by 6 bases and J by 5 bases, with 14 bases between the two germline ends. The CDR3 has 14 amino acids. The germline V gene encodes CDR1 SNHLY and CDR2 FYNNEI. The CDR3 loop is CASRDTQGHQPQHF. CDR3 coding DNA: TGTGCCAGCAGAGATACACAGGGTCATCAGCCCCAGCATTTT.

This CDR3 is CASSAGTSGSSYNEQFF. Here the CDR3 DNA reads TGTGCCAGCAGCGCCGGGACTAGCGGGAGCTCCTACAATGAGCAGTTCTTC. The chain is built from TRBV9 and TRBJ2-1, with TRBD2 matching over 14 bases. CDR1 SGDLS and CDR2 YYNGEE come from the germline V gene. The CDR3 extends over 17 amino acids. V was clipped by 3 bases and J by 0 bases; unmatched bases: 2.

CDR3 loop: CASSLEANSYNEQFF. The CDR3 bases are TGTGCCAGCAGCCTAGAGGCAAACTCCTACAATGAGCAGTTCTTC. This chain uses TRBV5-6 with TRBJ2-1; D remains unclear. This CDR3 is 15 amino acids long. Germline CDR1 SGHDT, CDR2 YYEEEE. V lost 4 bases and J 0 bases, leaving 11 bases between the germline ends.

The chain employs TRBV27 and TRBJ2-2, with TRBD2 matching over 12 bases. In germline, CDR1 is MNHEY, CDR2 SMNVEV (reference sequence). CDR3 length: 16 residues. J gave up 5 bases and V 7 bases, and 8 bases lay outside the gene matches. The CDR3 sequence is CASKATSGRGTGELFF. The CDR3 nucleotides read TGTGCCAGCAAGGCGACTAGCGGGAGAGGGACCGGGGAGCTGTTTTTT.

The chain employs TRBV7-2 and TRBJ2-7; 7 bases agree with TRBD2. The ends lost 3 bases at V and 0 bases at J; junction bases unmatched: 5. The CDR3 runs to 15 residues. CDR1 SGHTA and CDR2 FQGNSA come from the germline V gene. The CDR3 nucleotides are TGTGCCAGCAGCTTTAGCGGGTATCTCTCCTACGAGCAGTACTTC. Amino acids: CASSFSGYLSYEQYF.

This clone has a single count. The chain recombines TRBV28 with TRBJ1-5; no clear D. Germline V gene lookup returns CDR1 MDHEN and CDR2 SYDVKM. The CDR3 is 14 residues long. Between the trimmed V and J ends, which lost 6 bases and 7 bases, there was a span of 16 bases. The CDR3 coding sequence is TGTGCCAGCAGACGGAGGGATTTGGGGCAGCCCCAGCATTTT. Its protein is CASRRRDLGQPQHF.

The V call is TRBV28, the J call TRBJ2-3; D is possibly TRBD2 (6 bases). The V and J ends lost 5 bases and 2 bases respectively, with 23 bases between them. Germline V gene sequence: CDR1 MDHEN, CDR2 SYDVKM. CDR3 size: 18 residues. The CDR3 reads CASSPAWTNRYSTDTQYF. The CDR3 DNA reads as TGTGCCAGCAGTCCGGCCTGGACTAACCGCTACTCCACAGATACGCAGTATTTT.

The chain has TRBV5-1 and TRBJ2-3; 8 bases align to TRBD1. J was trimmed by 4 bases and V by 5 bases; bases with no gene match: 12. The CDR3 totals 16 residues. CDR1 and CDR2 (germline): SGHRS, YFSETQ. Here the CDR3 reads CASSQEPRQGSDTQYF. The CDR3 coding sequence is TGCGCCAGCAGTCAAGAGCCGAGACAGGGGTCAGATACGCAGTATTTT.